These T cell receptor beta chains were read from a single sample in a study of blood T cell repertoires in COVID-19. Assay used: immunoSEQ multiplex PCR; TCRdb lists only in-frame clones, some missing. The sample contains approximately 260,000 clones, around 82% of which appear only once. Sequenced: peripheral blood. The receptor source for this set is a human donor in a cohort sampled during active COVID-19. CDR3s include the opening cysteine and the closing phenylalanine or tryptophan. D genes are given only for firm matches. Clone size is given for some rows only: seen once, a few or many times, or a class if the clone is expanded.

TRBD2 | TRBJ2-1 | TRBV19 | - | TGTGCCAGTAGTATACGAGTAGCGGGTAGCAATGAGCAGTTCTTC | CASSIRVAGSNEQFF
TRBD2 | TRBJ2-1 | TRBV19 | - | TGTGCCAGTAGTATCTGGGGGAGGGCCGGTGGTGGTGAGCAGTTCTTC | CASSIWGRAGGGEQFF
TRBD1 | TRBJ1-6 | TRBV27 | medium-sized | TGTGCCAGCCGTAGGACAGGGGATGCGGGATCACCCCTCCACTTT | CASRRTGDAGSPLHF
- | TRBJ1-1 | TRBV11-2 | - | TGTGCCAGCAGCTTAGGCTCTCGGAGGGCTGAAGCTTTCTTT | CASSLGSRRAEAFF
- | TRBJ2-1 | TRBV5-6 | - | TGTGCCAGCAGCTTTCTTCCCGGACGGGGTGAGAATGAGCAGTTCTTC | CASSFLPGRGENEQFF
- | TRBJ2-7 | TRBV6-6 | - | TGTGCCAGCAGCCCCGCGGCAGGGGTCCCCTACGAGCAGTACTTC | CASSPAAGVPYEQYF
- | TRBJ2-7 | TRBV5-6 | - | TGTGCCAGCAGCTTGGTCGGGGGAGGCCCGCGCTCCTACGAGCAGTACTTC | CASSLVGGGPRSYEQYF
- | TRBJ2-4 | TRBV6-6 | - | TGTGCCAGCAGTCCCCGCGGGGCCAAAAACATTCAGTACTTC | CASSPRGAKNIQYF
- | TRBJ1-5 | TRBV28 | - | TGTGCCAGCAGTTTTAGGCAGGGCCCGAATCAGCCCCAGCATTTT | CASSFRQGPNQPQHF
TRBD1 | TRBJ2-7 | TRBV20-1 | - | TGCAGTGCTAGTGGATTGGACAGGGTCTGCGAGCAGTACTTC | CSASGLDRVCEQYF
- | TRBJ1-3 | TRBV19 | - | TGTGCCAGTAGTACAACAGGGATATCTGGAAACACCATATATTTT | CASSTTGISGNTIYF
TRBD1 | TRBJ1-3 | TRBV6-5 | - | TGTGCCAGCAGCCGGGACAGGGACTCTGGAAACACCATATATTTT | CASSRDRDSGNTIYF
- | TRBJ1-3 | TRBV5-4 | - | TGTGCCAGCAGCAGGGAGTCTGTGGGCACCATATATTTT | CASSRESVGTIYF
- | TRBJ2-2 | TRBV18 | - | TGTGCCAGCTCACCCAGGGGTACCGGGGAGCTGTTTTTT | CASSPRGTGELFF
TRBD1 | TRBJ1-5 | TRBV10-3 | - | TGTGCCATCAGTGAAGGGGGGACAGGGGCCATGGGGCCCCAGCATTTT | CAISEGGTGAMGPQHF
TRBD1 | TRBJ1-2 | TRBV25-1 | - | TGTGCCAGCAGGGGGACAGGGTTCTATGGCTACACCTTC | CASRGTGFYGYTF
- | TRBJ2-3 | TRBV6-5 | - | TGTGCCAGCACGTCAGGACTCCATGGTACAGATACGCAGTATTTT | CASTSGLHGTDTQYF
TRBD2 | TRBJ2-1 | TRBV10-3 | - | TGTGCCACCAGAGGGCTAGCGGGAGGTGAGAATGAGCAGTTCTTC | CATRGLAGGENEQFF
- | TRBJ1-6 | TRBV6-2/TRBV6-3 | - | TGTGCCAGCAGTTATCCCCAGGGTCGCAATTCACCCCTCCACTTT | CASSYPQGRNSPLHF
- | TRBJ1-1 | TRBV29-1 | - | TGCAGCGTTGAAGATCGAGGCCAAGCTTTCTTT | CSVEDRGQAFF
- | TRBJ2-5 | TRBV18 | - | TGTGCCAGCTCACCACCGGGAGTCCGAGAGACCCAGTACTTC | CASSPPGVRETQYF
- | TRBJ2-2 | TRBV4-1 | once | TGCGCCAGCAGCCAAGATAAGAGGGGGGGCGGGGAGCTGTTTTTT | CASSQDKRGGGELFF
- | TRBJ1-2 | TRBV7-8 | many | TGTGCCAGCAGCCTTACTCAACTACAACAGGGCAACTATGGCTACACCTTC | CASSLTQLQQGNYGYTF
- | TRBJ2-5 | TRBV7-2 | - | TGTGCCAGCAGCTTAGTCAGGGATCAAGAGACCCAGTACTTC | CASSLVRDQETQYF
- | TRBJ1-2 | TRBV5-1 | - | TGCGCCAGCAGCCCAACCGACACCCAACTCTACTATGGCTACACCTTC | CASSPTDTQLYYGYTF
- | TRBJ2-1 | TRBV24-1 | - | TGTGCCACCAGTGACTTTACCCTGACCGTTCAAGGGGGTACGGGGATACGCAATGAGCAGTTCTTC | CATSDFTLTVQGGTGIRNEQFF
- | TRBJ1-5 | TRBV6-5 | - | TGTGCCAGCACGGTCGGCGGATTGATTGGTCAGCCCCAGCATTTT | CASTVGGLIGQPQHF
- | TRBJ2-1 | TRBV12-5 | - | TGTGCTAGTGCCGAGACAGCGTATAACAATGAGCAGTTCTTC | CASAETAYNNEQFF
TRBD1 | TRBJ2-1 | TRBV6-1 | - | TGTGCCAGCAGTGAGCACCGGGACAGGGGGTACAATGAGCAGTTCTTC | CASSEHRDRGYNEQFF
- | TRBJ2-6 | TRBV2 | - | TGTGCCTCCAGGGGCTCCTCTGGGGCCAACGTCCTGACTTTC | CASRGSSGANVLTF
TRBD1 | TRBJ1-1 | TRBV7-2 | - | TGTGCCAGCAGCCTTGGGACAGGGGTGGACACTGAAGCTTTCTTT | CASSLGTGVDTEAFF
- | TRBJ1-1 | TRBV10-3 | - | TGTGCCATCAGTGTGTCCGTTATACAGGGTCAGAGGGCTTTCTTT | CAISVSVIQGQRAFF